Listed below are T cell receptor beta chains from one sample, sequenced in a study of blood T cell repertoires in COVID-19. Generated by immunoSEQ multiplex PCR, the TCRdb table keeps only in-frame clones and is missing some. The sample has some 76,000 clones, approximately 80% seen once; the top ten hold 11%. Material: peripheral blood. These receptors all stem from a man aged 50-59 years with acute or convalescent COVID-19. Both conserved end residues are part of each CDR3. D genes are given only for firm matches. A clone size is listed for some rows: how often the clone was seen (once, few, many), or a class if it is expanded.

j_call v_call clone_size d_call cdr3_aa cdr3_nt
TRBJ1-4 TRBV5-6 . TRBD1 CASSLGAGGYEKLFF TGTGCCAGCAGCTTGGGGGCAGGGGGTTATGAAAAACTGTTTTTT
TRBJ1-4 TRBV18 . . CASSPPNGATNEKLFF TGTGCCAGCTCACCACCGAACGGAGCAACTAATGAAAAACTGTTTTTT
TRBJ1-2 TRBV29-1 . TRBD1 CSVEPRQGDYGYTF TGCAGCGTTGAACCCCGACAGGGGGACTATGGCTACACCTTC
TRBJ2-5 TRBV5-5 . TRBD2 CASSLGLAAAQYF TGTGCCAGCAGCTTGGGGCTAGCGGCAGCCCAGTACTTC
TRBJ1-5 TRBV19 . TRBD1 CASTTLRDSYSNQPQHF TGTGCCAGTACCACCTTAAGGGACAGCTATAGCAATCAGCCCCAGCATTTT
TRBJ2-7 TRBV6-2/TRBV6-3 . TRBD2 CASSYPALTSGRGELNF TGTGCCAGCAGTTACCCGGCTCTGACTAGCGGGAGAGGGGAACTGAACTTC
TRBJ1-2 TRBV7-2 . TRBD1 CASSLEGRGLSGYTF TGTGCCAGCAGCTTAGAGGGCAGGGGGCTTAGTGGCTACACCTTC
TRBJ1-3 TRBV5-6 . . CASSLEGGSHSGNTIYF TGTGCCAGCAGCTTGGAAGGAGGATCGCACTCTGGAAACACCATATATTTT
TRBJ1-5 TRBV19 . . CASRPGAASNQPQHF TGTGCCAGTAGACCTGGGGCGGCCAGCAATCAGCCCCAGCATTTT
TRBJ2-7 TRBV30 . TRBD2 CAWSPGLAGAINSYEQYF TGTGCCTGGAGTCCGGGACTAGCGGGGGCGATAAACTCCTACGAGCAGTACTTC
TRBJ2-6 TRBV19 . . CASSIVRFSGANVLTF TGTGCCAGTAGTATAGTCCGGTTCTCTGGGGCCAACGTCCTGACTTTC
TRBJ2-4 TRBV5-1 . TRBD2 CASSPSGGENIQYF TGCGCCAGCAGCCCTAGCGGGGGGGAAAACATTCAGTACTTC
TRBJ2-3 TRBV28 . . CASTHGPLTQYF TGTGCCAGCACCCATGGCCCCCTTACGCAGTATTTT
TRBJ2-3 TRBV2 . TRBD2 CASRRLAGVADTQYF TGTGCCAGCAGAAGACTAGCGGGGGTAGCAGATACGCAGTATTTT
TRBJ2-1 TRBV2 . . CASTPLLRGEQFF TGTGCCAGCACCCCCCTACTCCGGGGTGAGCAGTTCTTC
TRBJ2-3 TRBV10-3 . TRBD2 CAITRGVSVGTDTQYF TGTGCCATCACCCGGGGGGTTAGCGTTGGCACAGATACGCAGTATTTT
TRBJ1-3 TRBV6-5 once . CASPHTSSGNTIYF TGTGCCAGCCCGCATACGAGCTCTGGAAACACCATATATTTT
TRBJ1-3 TRBV2 . TRBD1 CASSPSTGGYTIYF TGTGCCAGCAGTCCTTCGACAGGGGGATACACCATATATTTT
TRBJ2-5 TRBV5-1 few TRBD2 CASSPREGEKTQYF TGCGCCAGCAGCCCCCGGGAGGGGGAGAAGACCCAGTACTTC
TRBJ1-2 TRBV4-1 . TRBD1 CASNAGQGAWGYTF TGCGCCAGCAACGCCGGACAGGGGGCTTGGGGCTACACCTTC